The sequence of this T cell receptor beta chain was determined in a study of T-cell reconstitution after alpha-beta-depleted transplantation in children. Unique molecular identifiers were incorporated into the prepared TCRbeta library. TCRdb reprocessed the PCR reads via MiXCR and lists one record per CDR3 protein. The sample records 800,000 to 1,000,000 distinct CDR3 sequences, about 29% being singletons. Sequences were derived from PBMCs, mostly from graft donor cells, sampled 360 days after TCRalphabeta/CD19-depleted stem cell transplant. This receptor was identified in a boy younger than two who had a stem cell transplant for SCID, so the T cells may come from the graft donor.

The CDR3 reads CASSSSLWAYQETQYF. The CDR3 bases are TGTGCCAGTAGTTCTTCTCTCTGGGCATACCAAGAGACCCAGTACTTC. This chain links TRBV19 with TRBJ2-5; no firm D call. V was cut by 5 bases and J by 0 bases, with 16 bases left in between. The CDR3 extends over 16 amino acids. CDR1 LNHDA and CDR2 SQIVND come from the germline V gene (reference sequence).